This TCR beta chain appears in the sequencing data of a study of T cell changes during pregnancy in multiple sclerosis (dated by TCRdb to between 2018 and 2021). With respect to the entire study: Changes in the T cell repertoire over the course of pregnancy were examined in this study in women with multiple sclerosis.

The library was made by the immunoSEQ multiplex PCR assay. TCRdb took over this immuneACCESS table, retaining in-frame rearrangements with V and J assigned. Such tables are incomplete; in checked studies, under half of the missing clones stem from an unresolved V gene, and the remainder is unexplained. This sample is represented by about 76,000 clones; about 93% of them were singletons. The top ten clones comprise 1.5% to 2% of the sample. Points on this clone: Its specific antigen is unknown. No per-base quality is available; no much larger clone lies one base away.

The CDR3 measures 17 amino acids from cysteine to phenylalanine. Only CDR3 DNA is held: 51 bases, read in frame from base 1. As encoded in the germline V gene, CDR1 is MGHRA while CDR2 is YSYEKL. Relative to germline, V is missing 1 base and J is missing 6 bases, with 12 bases of the junction outside any gene match. The material sequenced was peripheral blood, taken in the first trimester of pregnancy. The receptor chain draws on TRBV4-1 and TRBJ2-1, with 7 bases in between that match TRBD2. The sequence was obtained from a female donor in good health, enrolled as a control in a pregnancy study. The DNA is as follows: TGCGCCAGCAGCCAAGTAGGCGGGAGAAGACTGCTCAATGAGCAGTTCTTC. It codes for CASSQVGGRRLLNEQFF.